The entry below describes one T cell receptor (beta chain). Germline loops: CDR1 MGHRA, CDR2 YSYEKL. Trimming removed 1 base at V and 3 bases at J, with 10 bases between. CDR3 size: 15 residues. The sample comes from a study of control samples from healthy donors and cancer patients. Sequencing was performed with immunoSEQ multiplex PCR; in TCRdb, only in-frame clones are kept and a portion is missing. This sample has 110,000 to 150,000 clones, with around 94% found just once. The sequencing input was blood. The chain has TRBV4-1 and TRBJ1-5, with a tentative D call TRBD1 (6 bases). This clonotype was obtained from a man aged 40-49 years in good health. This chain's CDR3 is CASSQGAGDNQPQHF. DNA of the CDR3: TGCGCCAGCAGCCAAGGGGCAGGGGACAATCAGCCCCAGCATTTT.